These 8 T cell receptor beta chains came from one sample sequenced in a study of blood T cell repertoires in COVID-19. TCRdb's copy holds only in-frame clones and misses some; the assay was immunoSEQ multiplex PCR. Of approximately 80,000 clones in the sample, approximately 85% were seen once. The sample consisted of peripheral blood. The receptors derive from a man in his fifties or sixties with active COVID-19.

This chain joins TRBV29-1 and TRBJ2-7; D gene uncertain. The CDR3 covers 14 residues. Germline V gives CDR1 SQVTM, CDR2 ANQGSEA. Trimming stripped 2 bases from V and 1 base from J, with 12 bases between. The CDR3 sequence: CSVENATGSYEQYF. The CDR3, as DNA: TGCAGCGTTGAAAACGCGACTGGATCCTACGAGCAGTACTTC.

The chain has TRBV7-3 and TRBJ1-1; no clear D. Germline CDR1 and CDR2: SGHTA and FQGTGA. With 1 base removed from V and 1 base from J, the gap between germline ends came to 7 bases. This CDR3 comprises 14 residues. In DNA, the CDR3 is TGTGCCAGCAGCTTAATGCCAGGGAACACTGAAGCTTTCTTT. This translates into CASSLMPGNTEAFF.

The gene calls are TRBV28 and TRBJ1-6, with D uncertain. Germline V gene sequence: CDR1 MDHEN, CDR2 SYDVKM. Trimming took off 3 bases at V and 3 bases at J, with 12 bases between the two ends. The CDR3 consists of 16 residues. The CDR3 bases are TGTGCCAGCAGTTTTGGAGGGCGGAACTATAATTCACCCCTCCACTTT. The encoded protein is CASSFGGRNYNSPLHF.

The chain joins TRBV11-2 to TRBJ2-5, with TRBD1 as a possible D gene (7 bases). Germline CDR1 is SGHAT and CDR2 is FQNNGV. Trimming took 5 bases from V and 4 from J, leaving 14 bases between them. The CDR3 extends over 14 amino acids. In nucleotides, the CDR3 is TGTGCCAGCAGCCTGGGACAGACTAGAGAGACCCAGTACTTC. It yields the protein CASSLGQTRETQYF.

In this sample, this clone turned up once. The chain has TRBV29-1 and TRBJ1-1, with D unresolved. Looked up from germline, CDR1 is SQVTM and CDR2 is ANQGSEA. The V gene lost 4 bases and the J gene lost 4 bases, with 13 bases spanning the gap. The CDR3 spans 13 residues. CDR3 amino acids: CSVGTLGGTEAFF. Here the CDR3 DNA reads TGCAGCGTTGGAACCCTGGGAGGCACTGAAGCTTTCTTT.

V usage is TRBV6-5 and J usage is TRBJ2-3, with 9 bases identical to TRBD1. This CDR3 contains 13 residues. V lost 4 bases to trimming and J lost 4 bases; unmatched junction nucleotides: 0. Looked up from germline, CDR1 is MNHEY and CDR2 is SVGAGI. CDR3 residues: CASSWTGADTQYF. CDR3 DNA: TGTGCCAGCAGTTGGACAGGGGCAGATACGCAGTATTTT.

V gene TRBV7-3 combines with J gene TRBJ2-2; TRBD1 agrees at 8 bases. The V gene end was trimmed by 8 bases and the J gene end by 4 bases; junction bases not matched to a gene: 6. The CDR3 runs 14 residues. Germline loops: CDR1 SGHTA, CDR2 FQGTGA. CDR3 DNA sequence: TGTGCCAGCGGACCGACAGGGGTCACCGGGGAGCTGTTTTTT. It encodes CASGPTGVTGELFF.

This chain links TRBV6-5 with TRBJ1-2; a weak D match, TRBD1 (5 bases). The germline CDR1 and CDR2 sequences are MNHEY and SVGAGI. The germline V and J ends were trimmed by 8 bases and 13 bases, with 20 bases remaining between them. The length of the CDR3 is 12 residues. CDR3 in DNA: TGTGCCAGCCAAGGGGATATGAAGTTCTCCACCTTC. It is translated as CASQGDMKFSTF.